One sample yielded the 10 T cell receptor beta chains listed below, sequenced in a study of blood T cell repertoires in COVID-19. Profiling relied on immunoSEQ multiplex PCR, and the TCRdb table lists in-frame clones only, not all of them. The sample includes over 200,000 clones, 65% to 85% of them seen just once. The sequencing input was peripheral blood. The source of these receptors is a man aged 80 or over with acute or convalescent COVID-19.

V is TRBV6-5 and J is TRBJ2-7; no definite D call. The CDR3 consists of 15 residues. Germline V gene lookup returns CDR1 MNHEY and CDR2 SVGAGI. V was cut by 2 bases and J by 0 bases, with 11 bases left in between. The CDR3 bases are TGTGCCAGCAGTTACAAGAGCTATAGCTCCTACGAGCAGTACTTC. This encodes CASSYKSYSSYEQYF.

The DNA of the CDR3 is TGTGCCAGCAGCCCTAGCTGGGCCGCTAGCACAGATACGCAGTATTTT. This encodes CASSPSWAASTDTQYF. V and J are TRBV14 and TRBJ2-3; D possibly corresponds to TRBD2 (5 bases). Germline CDR1 and CDR2: SGHDN and FVKESK. There are 16 residues in the CDR3. Between the trimmed V and J ends, which lost 4 bases and 0 bases, there was a span of 14 bases.

The rearrangement joins TRBV28 to TRBJ2-6; D ambiguous. This CDR3 has 12 amino acids. Germline V lookup: CDR1 MDHEN, CDR2 SYDVKM. The V end was cut by 10 bases, the J end by 0 bases, with 4 bases between. In DNA, the CDR3 is TGTGCCACACTCTCTGGGGCCAACGTCCTGACTTTC. Protein sequence: CATLSGANVLTF.

The rearrangement links TRBV5-1 to TRBJ1-1; D is perhaps TRBD1 (6 bases). CDR1 is SGHRS, CDR2 YFSETQ, per germline. CDR3 length equals 16 residues. Trimming removed 0 bases at V and 0 bases at J, with 12 bases between. The CDR3 sequence is CASSLAGAQMNTEAFF. CDR3 coding DNA: TGCGCCAGCAGCTTGGCAGGGGCTCAGATGAACACTGAAGCTTTCTTT.

CDR3 coding DNA: TGTGCCAGCAGCAATGGACAGGGCTATGGCTACACCTTC. Encoded protein: CASSNGQGYGYTF. The chain combines TRBV7-8 with TRBJ1-2, with 8 bases fitting TRBD1. Unmatched junction bases numbered 3, after V lost 5 bases and J lost 4 bases. This CDR3 is 13 amino acids long. Germline V gene lookup returns CDR1 SGHVS and CDR2 FQNEAQ.

The chain employs TRBV6-5 and TRBJ1-5; D unclear. V lost 0 bases and J lost 0, with 9 bases in between. Per the germline V gene, CDR1 is MNHEY and CDR2 is SVGAGI. The CDR3 is 16 amino acids. CDR3 loop: CASSYSGRNSNQPQHF. CDR3 coding DNA: TGTGCCAGCAGTTACTCAGGCAGGAATAGCAATCAGCCCCAGCATTTT.

The CDR3 is CATSAGDNSNQPQHF. The CDR3 DNA reads TGTGCCACCAGTGCAGGGGACAATAGCAATCAGCCCCAGCATTTT. The gene calls are TRBV24-1 and TRBJ1-5, with D possibly matching TRBD1 (6 bases). V lost 5 bases to trimming and J lost 0 bases, with 10 bases between them. Germline-derived CDR1 and CDR2 are KGHDR and SFDVKD. The CDR3 length is 15 residues.

This clone was seen a single time. The chain carries TRBV5-1 and TRBJ2-1; 9 positions agree with TRBD2. CDR1 is SGHRS, CDR2 YFSETQ, per germline. This CDR3 is built from 15 residues. V gave up 0 bases and J gave up 5 bases; unmatched junction bases: 3. CDR3: CASSLVVAGDNEQFF. The CDR3 DNA reads as TGCGCCAGCAGCTTGGTAGTAGCGGGAGACAATGAGCAGTTCTTC.

The V gene is TRBV5-1, the J gene TRBJ2-1, with D possibly TRBD2 on 6 matching bases. The CDR3 spans 15 residues. Trimming stripped 0 bases from V and 1 base from J, with 8 bases between. Germline V gene data show CDR1 as SGHRS and CDR2 as YFSETQ. For the CDR3, the DNA is TGCGCCAGCAGCTTGGATAGCGGTTCCTACAATGAGCAGTTCTTC. Translating gives CASSLDSGSYNEQFF. Full variable domain (outside the CDR3, taken from reference TRBV5-1 and TRBJ2-1): KAGVTQTPRYLIKTRGQQVTLSCSPISGHRSVSWYQQTPGQGLQFLFEYFSETQRNKGNFPGRFSGRQFSNSRSEMNVSTLELGDSALYLCASSLDSGSYNEQFFGPGTRLTVL.

The chain couples TRBV7-9 to TRBJ1-4; 7 bases are shared with TRBD1. Germline V gene lookup returns CDR1 SEHNR and CDR2 FQNEAQ (reference sequence). The CDR3 extends over 17 amino acids. Losses at the gene ends were 5 bases for V and 5 bases for J; bases not matched to a gene: 14. The CDR3: CASSVIRRQGGNEKLFF. CDR3 in DNA: TGTGCCAGCAGCGTAATACGACGACAGGGAGGAAATGAAAAACTGTTTTTT.